The TCR beta chain under discussion was sequenced for a study of blood T cells in healthy people across ages. Primed by a sample-barcoded 5' primer and a J-beta primer mix, a second PCR proceeded for about 7 to 11 cycles. TCRdb redid the calling of the 5' RACE reads with MiXCR, one entry per CDR3 protein. The repertoire includes 700,000 to 1,000,000 distinct CDR3 sequences, around 42% of them detected once, and roughly 19% sits in the top ten. This CDR3 is built from 16 residues. Per the germline V gene, CDR1 is LGHNA and CDR2 is YSLEER. V was shortened by 0 bases and J by 6 bases, with 14 bases between the two germline ends. The sample, roughly 9.1 milliliters of peripheral blood, was drawn from each donor.

Sequenced sample: blood. The clonotype comes from a man in his 60s in good health. The chain combines TRBV4-3 with TRBJ2-2; D tentatively fits TRBD1 or TRBD2 (5 bases each). The CDR3 sequence: CASSQEWGSQAGELFF. The CDR3 nucleotides read TGCGCCAGCAGCCAAGAGTGGGGGAGTCAGGCCGGGGAGCTGTTTTTT.